This T cell receptor (beta chain) is from a study of neurological immune-mediated disorders. Study-wide results and limits: CDR3 amino acid sequences found in expanded clones were never shared across subjects, suggesting private repertoires in all groups.

The V gene's germline CDR1 is SQVTM and CDR2 ANQGSEA. The CDR3 consists of 13 residues. Trimming took 7 bases from V and 4 from J, leaving 16 bases between them. 5'RACE with 10-nucleotide random UMIs produced the cDNA. TCRdb re-called the 5' RACE reads with MiXCR, one entry per CDR3 protein. This table has roughly 80,000 distinct CDR3 sequences, more than 15% appearing once. In Maryland, USA, blood bank volunteers were the healthy controls. From 2 million PBMCs stored at -80 C, the unsorted libraries were generated. Remarks on this clonotype: The antigen remains undetermined.

The genes are TRBV29-1 and TRBJ1-2; D is unresolved. Sequenced sample: PBMCs. This receptor was obtained from a woman between 40 and 50 years old in good health. CDR3 DNA: TGCAGCGCTCAACGGGAAAGTGGCTATGGCTACACCTTC. Protein product: CSAQRESGYGYTF.